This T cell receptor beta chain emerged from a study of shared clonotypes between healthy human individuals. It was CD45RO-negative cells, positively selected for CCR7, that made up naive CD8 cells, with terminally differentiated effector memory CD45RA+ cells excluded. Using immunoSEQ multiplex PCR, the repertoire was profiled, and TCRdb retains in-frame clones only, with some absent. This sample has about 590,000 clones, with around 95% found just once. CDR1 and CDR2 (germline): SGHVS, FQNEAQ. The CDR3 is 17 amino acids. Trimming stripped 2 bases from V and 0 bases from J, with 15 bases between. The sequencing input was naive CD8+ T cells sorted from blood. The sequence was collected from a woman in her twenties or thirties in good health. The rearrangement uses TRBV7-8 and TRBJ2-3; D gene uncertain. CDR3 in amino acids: CASSLYFGDTSTDTQYF. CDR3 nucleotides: TGTGCCAGCAGCTTATACTTCGGAGACACTAGCACAGATACGCAGTATTTT.